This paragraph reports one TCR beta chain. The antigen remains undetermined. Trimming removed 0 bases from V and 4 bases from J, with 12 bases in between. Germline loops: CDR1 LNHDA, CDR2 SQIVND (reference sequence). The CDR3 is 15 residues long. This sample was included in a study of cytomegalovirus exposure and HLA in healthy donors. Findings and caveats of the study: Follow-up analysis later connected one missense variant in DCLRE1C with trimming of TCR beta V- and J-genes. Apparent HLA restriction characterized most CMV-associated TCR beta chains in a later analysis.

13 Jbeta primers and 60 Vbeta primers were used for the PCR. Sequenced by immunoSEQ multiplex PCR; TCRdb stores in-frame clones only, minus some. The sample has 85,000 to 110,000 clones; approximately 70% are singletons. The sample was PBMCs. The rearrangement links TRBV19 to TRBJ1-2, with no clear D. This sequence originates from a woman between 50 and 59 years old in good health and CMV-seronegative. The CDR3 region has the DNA TGTGCCAGTAGTATAGAGGGAGGCAGGCGCTATGGCTACACCTTC. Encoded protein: CASSIEGGRRYGYTF.